Sequencing of this TCR beta chain was carried out in a study of T cells in Graves' hyperthyroidism and ophthalmopathy. This clonotype was found many times. No antigen is known for it. CDR3 size: 15 residues. CDR1 and CDR2 from the germline V gene are LNHNV and YYDKDF (reference sequence). Trimming pared 0 bases from V and 0 bases from J, leaving 6 bases between. Study results and caveats: Model predictions of ophthalmopathy came a median around 6.5 months before onset. The blood repertoire included most of the expanded thyroid clonotypes above 0.001.

RNA transcripts served as the template for amplifying TCR beta CDR3 regions. The HTBI primer set drove a first-round RT-PCR of the TCR CDR3. TCRdb fed the multiplex PCR reads into MiXCR, producing one record per CDR3 protein. The sample lists 360,000 or so distinct CDR3 sequences, roughly 18% occurring once. On the basis of clinical symptoms, serum thyroxine and TRAb, thyroid ultrasound and orbital computed tomography, diagnoses were made. Sequences were obtained from blood. This TCR derives from a woman in her 40s with Graves' ophthalmopathy. The chain links TRBV15 to TRBJ1-3; D not resolved. The CDR3 DNA is TGTGCCACCAGCAGAGATGTTCTCTCTGGAAACACCATATATTTT. It encodes CATSRDVLSGNTIYF.